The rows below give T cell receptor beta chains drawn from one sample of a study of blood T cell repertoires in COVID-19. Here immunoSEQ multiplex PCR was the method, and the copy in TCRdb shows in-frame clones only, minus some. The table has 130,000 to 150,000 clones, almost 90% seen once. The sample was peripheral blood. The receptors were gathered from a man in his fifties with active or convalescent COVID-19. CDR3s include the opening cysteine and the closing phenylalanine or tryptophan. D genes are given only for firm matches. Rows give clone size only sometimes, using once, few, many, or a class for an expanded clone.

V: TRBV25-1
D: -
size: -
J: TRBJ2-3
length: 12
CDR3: CASSSSTDTQYF
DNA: TGTGCCAGCAGTTCTAGCACAGATACGCAGTATTTT

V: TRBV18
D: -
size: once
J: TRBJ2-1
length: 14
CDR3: CASSPYPSRGSQFF
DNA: TGTGCCAGCTCACCATACCCGAGCAGGGGAAGTCAGTTCTTC

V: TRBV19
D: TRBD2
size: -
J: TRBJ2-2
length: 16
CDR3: CASTLGSGSFAGELFF
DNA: TGTGCCAGTACCCTCGGTAGCGGGAGCTTCGCCGGGGAGCTGTTTTTT

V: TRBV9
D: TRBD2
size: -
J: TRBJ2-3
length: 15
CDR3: CASSGGGWGTDTQYF
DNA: TGTGCCAGCAGCGGGGGAGGGTGGGGCACAGATACGCAGTATTTT

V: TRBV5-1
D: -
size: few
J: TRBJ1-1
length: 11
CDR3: CASSQNTEAFF
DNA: TGCGCCAGCAGCCAGAACACTGAAGCTTTCTTT

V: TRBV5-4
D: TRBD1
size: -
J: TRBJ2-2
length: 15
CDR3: CASSDKGTVTGELFF
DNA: TGTGCCAGCAGCGACAAAGGGACAGTCACCGGGGAGCTGTTTTTT

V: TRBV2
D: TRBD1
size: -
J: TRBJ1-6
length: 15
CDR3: CASSRGQEANSPLHF
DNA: TGTGCCAGCAGCAGAGGACAGGAGGCTAATTCACCCCTCCACTTT

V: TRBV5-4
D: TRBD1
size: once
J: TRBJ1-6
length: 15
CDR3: CASSSTGKDNSPLHF
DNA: TGTGCCAGCAGCTCGACAGGGAAAGATAATTCACCCCTCCACTTT

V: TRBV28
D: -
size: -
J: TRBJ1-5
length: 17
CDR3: CASRLWGQGSGNQPQHF
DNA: TGTGCCAGCAGGCTTTGGGGCCAGGGCAGTGGCAATCAGCCCCAGCATTTT

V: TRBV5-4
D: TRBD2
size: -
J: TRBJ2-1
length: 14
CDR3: CASSLELAKNEQFF
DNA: TGTGCCAGCAGCTTAGAACTAGCGAAGAATGAGCAGTTCTTC

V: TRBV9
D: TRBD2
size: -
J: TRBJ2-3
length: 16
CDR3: CASSVVASGSTDTQYF
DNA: TGTGCCAGCAGCGTAGTGGCTAGCGGGAGCACAGATACGCAGTATTTT

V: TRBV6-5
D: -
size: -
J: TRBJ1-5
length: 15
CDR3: CASSPTHGGNQPQHF
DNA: TGTGCCAGCAGTCCAACTCACGGGGGCAATCAGCCCCAGCATTTT

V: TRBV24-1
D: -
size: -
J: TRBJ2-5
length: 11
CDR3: CAVGIRETQYF
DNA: TGTGCCGTCGGGATACGTGAGACCCAGTACTTC

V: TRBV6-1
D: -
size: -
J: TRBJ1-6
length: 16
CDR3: CASSERTEIYNSPLHF
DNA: TGTGCCAGCAGTGAGCGGACAGAGATCTATAATTCACCCCTCCACTTT

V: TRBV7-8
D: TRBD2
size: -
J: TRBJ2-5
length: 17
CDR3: CASSFQTSGSKIETQYF
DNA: TGTGCCAGCAGCTTCCAGACTAGCGGGAGTAAAATAGAGACCCAGTACTTC

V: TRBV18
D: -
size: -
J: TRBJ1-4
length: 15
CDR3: CASSPAPVPNEKLFF
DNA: TGTGCCAGCTCACCAGCCCCGGTGCCTAATGAAAAACTGTTTTTT

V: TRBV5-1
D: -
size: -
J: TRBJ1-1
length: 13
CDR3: CASSLTQMTEAFF
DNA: TGCGCCAGCAGCTTGACGCAGATGACTGAAGCTTTCTTT

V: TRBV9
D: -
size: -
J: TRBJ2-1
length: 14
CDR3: CASSKRRGFNEQFF
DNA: TGTGCCAGCAGCAAGCGGAGGGGTTTCAATGAGCAGTTCTTC

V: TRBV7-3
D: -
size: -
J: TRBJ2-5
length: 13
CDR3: CASSYGRQETQYF
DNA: TGTGCCAGCAGCTATGGGAGGCAAGAGACCCAGTACTTC

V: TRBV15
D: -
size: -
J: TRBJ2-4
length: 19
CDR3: CATSRDAGLMTIAKNIQYF
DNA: TGTGCCACCAGCAGAGATGCCGGATTGATGACTATAGCCAAAAACATTCAGTACTTC

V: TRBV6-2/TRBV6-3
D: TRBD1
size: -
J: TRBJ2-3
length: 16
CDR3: CASSYSGTGFTDTQYF
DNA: TGTGCCAGCAGTTATTCCGGGACAGGCTTCACAGATACGCAGTATTTT

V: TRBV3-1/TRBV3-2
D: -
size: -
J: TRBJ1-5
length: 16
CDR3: CASSQGFQEGDQPQHF
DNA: TGTGCCAGCAGCCAAGGTTTTCAAGAAGGGGATCAGCCCCAGCATTTT

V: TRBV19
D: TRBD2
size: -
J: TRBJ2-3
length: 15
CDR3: CASSATSVGPDTQYF
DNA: TGTGCCAGTAGTGCTACTAGCGTGGGGCCAGATACGCAGTATTTT

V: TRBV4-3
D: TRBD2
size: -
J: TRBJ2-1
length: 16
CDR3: CASSMEIAGRRDEQFF
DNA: TGCGCCAGCAGCATGGAGATAGCGGGAAGGAGGGATGAGCAGTTCTTC

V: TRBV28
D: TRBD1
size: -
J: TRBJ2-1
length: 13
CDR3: CASSFAGGLEQFF
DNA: TGTGCCAGCAGTTTCGCAGGGGGCCTTGAGCAGTTCTTC

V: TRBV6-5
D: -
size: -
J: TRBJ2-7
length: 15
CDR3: CATSRRVQRTYEQYF
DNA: TGTGCCACCTCCAGGAGGGTACAGAGGACCTACGAGCAGTACTTC

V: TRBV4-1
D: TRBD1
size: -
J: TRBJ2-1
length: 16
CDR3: CASSQPDRVSYNEQFF
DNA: TGCGCCAGCAGCCAACCCGACAGGGTTTCATACAATGAGCAGTTCTTC

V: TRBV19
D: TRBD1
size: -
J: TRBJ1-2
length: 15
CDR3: CASSNRTGRLMRYTF
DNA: TGTGCCAGTAGTAATCGGACAGGCCGGTTAATGCGCTACACCTTC

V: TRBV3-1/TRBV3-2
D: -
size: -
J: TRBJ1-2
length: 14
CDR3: CASSQDYQGLGYTF
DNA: TGTGCCAGCAGCCAAGATTATCAGGGACTTGGCTACACCTTC

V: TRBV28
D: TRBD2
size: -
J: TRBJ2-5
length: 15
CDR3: CASRSTSGSPKTQYF
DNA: TGTGCCAGCAGGTCAACTAGCGGGAGCCCTAAGACCCAGTACTTC

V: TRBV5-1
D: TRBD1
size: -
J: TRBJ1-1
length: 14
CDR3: CASSPGTGPTEAFF
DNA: TGCGCCAGCAGCCCCGGGACAGGGCCCACTGAAGCTTTCTTT

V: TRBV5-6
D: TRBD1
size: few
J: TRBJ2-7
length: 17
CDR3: CASSSDRGDPGYYEQYF
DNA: TGTGCCAGCAGCTCCGACAGGGGCGATCCCGGCTACTACGAGCAGTACTTC

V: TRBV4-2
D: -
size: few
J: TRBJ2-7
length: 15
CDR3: CASSQDHGDSYEQYF
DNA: TGTGCCAGCAGCCAAGATCACGGGGATTCCTACGAGCAGTACTTC

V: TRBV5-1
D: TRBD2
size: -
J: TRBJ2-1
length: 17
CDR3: CASSGTPGLAAYNEQFF
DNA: TGCGCCAGCAGCGGAACGCCGGGACTAGCGGCCTACAATGAGCAGTTCTTC

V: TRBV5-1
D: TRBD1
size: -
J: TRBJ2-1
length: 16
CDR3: CASSLEGTGTYNEQFF
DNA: TGCGCCAGCAGCTTGGAGGGGACAGGAACATACAATGAGCAGTTCTTC

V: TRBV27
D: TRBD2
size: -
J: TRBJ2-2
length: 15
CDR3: CASRRGTSISGELFF
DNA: TGTGCCAGCAGGCGCGGGACTAGTATCTCCGGGGAGCTGTTTTTT

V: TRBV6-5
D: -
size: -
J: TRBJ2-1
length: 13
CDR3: CASSLDRGTPKFF
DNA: TGTGCCAGCAGTTTGGACCGGGGGACCCCTAAGTTCTTC

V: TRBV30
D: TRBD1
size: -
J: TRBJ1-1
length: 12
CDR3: CAWSEGGRQGAF
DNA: TGTGCCTGGAGTGAGGGCGGGAGACAGGGGGCTTTT

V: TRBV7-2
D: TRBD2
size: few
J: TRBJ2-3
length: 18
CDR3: CASSERPILAGSTDTQYF
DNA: TGTGCCAGCAGCGAACGGCCCATACTAGCGGGCAGCACAGATACGCAGTATTTT

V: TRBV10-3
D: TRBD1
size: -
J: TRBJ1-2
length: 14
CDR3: CAINTGQGAGGYTF
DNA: TGTGCCATCAACACGGGACAGGGGGCAGGTGGCTACACCTTC

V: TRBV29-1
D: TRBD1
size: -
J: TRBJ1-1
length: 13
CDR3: CSARQGANTEAFF
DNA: TGCAGCGCAAGACAGGGGGCGAATACTGAAGCTTTCTTT